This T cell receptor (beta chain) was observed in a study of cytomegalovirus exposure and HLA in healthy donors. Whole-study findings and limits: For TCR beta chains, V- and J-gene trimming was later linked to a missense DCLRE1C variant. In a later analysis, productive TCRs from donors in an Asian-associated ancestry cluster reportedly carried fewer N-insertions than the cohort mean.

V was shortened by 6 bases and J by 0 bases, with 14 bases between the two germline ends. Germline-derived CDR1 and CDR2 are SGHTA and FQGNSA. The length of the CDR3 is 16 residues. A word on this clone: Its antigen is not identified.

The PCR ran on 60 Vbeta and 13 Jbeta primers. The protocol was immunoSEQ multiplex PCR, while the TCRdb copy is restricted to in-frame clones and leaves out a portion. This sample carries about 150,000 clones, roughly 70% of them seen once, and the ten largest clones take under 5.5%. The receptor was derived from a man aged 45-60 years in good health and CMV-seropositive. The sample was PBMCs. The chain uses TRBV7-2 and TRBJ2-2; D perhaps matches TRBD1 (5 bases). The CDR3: CASSSRQIANTGELFF. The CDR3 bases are TGTGCCAGCAGTTCACGACAGATAGCGAACACCGGGGAGCTGTTTTTT.